The sequence of this T cell receptor beta chain was determined in a study of blood T cell repertoires in COVID-19. Here immunoSEQ multiplex PCR was the method, and the copy in TCRdb shows in-frame clones only, minus some. Among under 75,000 clones listed, around 67% were seen once. The CDR3 contains 15 residues. The germline gives CDR1 SGHDT, CDR2 YYEEEE. V was cut by 4 bases and J by 5 bases, with 15 bases left in between. The chain recombines TRBV5-6 with TRBJ1-4; D is perhaps TRBD1 (5 bases). Source material: peripheral blood. The sequence came from a man aged 60 to 69 with acute or convalescent COVID-19. The CDR3 sequence: CASSPIRGRNEKLFF. The CDR3, as DNA: TGTGCCAGCAGCCCAATACGGGGGAGGAATGAAAAACTGTTTTTT. The full variable domain, with the rest looked up from reference TRBV5-6 and TRBJ1-4, is DAGVTQSPTHLIKTRGQQVTLRCSPKSGHDTVSWYQQALGQGPQFIFQYYEEEERQRGNFPDRFSGHQFPNYSSELNVNALLLGDSALYLCASSPIRGRNEKLFFGSGTQLSVL.